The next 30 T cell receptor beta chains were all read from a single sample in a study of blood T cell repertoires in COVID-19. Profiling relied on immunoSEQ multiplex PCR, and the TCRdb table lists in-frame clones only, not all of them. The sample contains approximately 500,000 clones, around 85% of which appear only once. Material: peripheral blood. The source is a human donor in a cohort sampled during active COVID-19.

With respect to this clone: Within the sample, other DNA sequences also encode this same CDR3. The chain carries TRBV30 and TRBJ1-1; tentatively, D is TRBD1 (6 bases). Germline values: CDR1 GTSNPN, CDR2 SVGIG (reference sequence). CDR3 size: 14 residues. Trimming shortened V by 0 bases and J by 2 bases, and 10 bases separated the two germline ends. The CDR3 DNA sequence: TGTGCCTGGAGTGTAAGGGGGGGAAACACTGAAGCTTTCTTT. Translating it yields CAWSVRGGNTEAFF.

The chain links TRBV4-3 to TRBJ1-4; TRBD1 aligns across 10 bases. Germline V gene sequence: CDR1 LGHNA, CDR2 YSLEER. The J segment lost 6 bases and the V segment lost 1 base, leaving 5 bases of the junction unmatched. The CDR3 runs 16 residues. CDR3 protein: CASSQGLGTGDEKLFF. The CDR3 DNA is TGCGCCAGCAGCCAAGGGCTCGGGACAGGGGATGAAAAACTGTTTTTT.

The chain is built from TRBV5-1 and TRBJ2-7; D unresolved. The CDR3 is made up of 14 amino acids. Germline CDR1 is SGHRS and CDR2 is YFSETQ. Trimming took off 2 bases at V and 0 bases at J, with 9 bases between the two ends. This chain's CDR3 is CASSLRVNSYEQYF. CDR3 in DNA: TGCGCCAGCAGCTTACGAGTTAACTCCTACGAGCAGTACTTC.

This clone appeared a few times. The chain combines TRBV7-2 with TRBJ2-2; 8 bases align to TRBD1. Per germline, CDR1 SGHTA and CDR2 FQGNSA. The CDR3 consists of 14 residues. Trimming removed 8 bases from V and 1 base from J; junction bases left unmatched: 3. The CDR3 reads CASSGQGNTGELFF. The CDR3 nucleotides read TGTGCCAGCTCAGGACAGGGGAACACCGGGGAGCTGTTTTTT.

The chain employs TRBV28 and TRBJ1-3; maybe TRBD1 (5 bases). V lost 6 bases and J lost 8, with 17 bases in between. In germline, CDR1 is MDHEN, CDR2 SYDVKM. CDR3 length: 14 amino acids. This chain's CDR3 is CASREGPGGDTIYF. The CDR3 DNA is TGTGCCAGCAGGGAGGGGCCAGGCGGTGACACCATATATTTT.

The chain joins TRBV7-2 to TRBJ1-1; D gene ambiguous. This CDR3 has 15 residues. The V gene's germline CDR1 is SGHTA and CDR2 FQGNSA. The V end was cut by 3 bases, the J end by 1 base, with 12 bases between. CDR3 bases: TGTGCCAGCAGCTTCCCTCAGGCCTGGAACACTGAAGCTTTCTTT. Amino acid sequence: CASSFPQAWNTEAFF.

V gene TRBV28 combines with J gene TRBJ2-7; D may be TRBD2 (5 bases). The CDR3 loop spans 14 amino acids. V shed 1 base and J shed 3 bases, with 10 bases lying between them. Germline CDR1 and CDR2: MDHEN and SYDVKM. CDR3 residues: CASSLSGLVYEQYF. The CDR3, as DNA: TGTGCCAGCAGTTTATCCGGACTGGTCTACGAGCAGTACTTC.

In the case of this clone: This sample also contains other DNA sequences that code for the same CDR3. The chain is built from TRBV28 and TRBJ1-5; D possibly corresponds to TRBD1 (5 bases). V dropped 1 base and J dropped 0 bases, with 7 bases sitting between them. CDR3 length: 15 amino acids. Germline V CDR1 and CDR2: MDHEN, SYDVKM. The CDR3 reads CASSLLGPSNQPQHF. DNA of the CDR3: TGTGCCAGCAGTTTATTGGGGCCTAGCAATCAGCCCCAGCATTTT. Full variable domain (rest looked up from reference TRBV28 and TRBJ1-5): DVKVTQSSRYLVKRTGEKVFLECVQDMDHENMFWYRQDPGLGLRLIYFSYDVKMKEKGDIPEGYSVSREKKERFSLILESASTNQTSMYLCASSLLGPSNQPQHFGDGTRLSIL.

The CDR3: CASSRQGQGTETQYF. CDR3 sequence (DNA): TGCGCCAGCAGCCGTCAAGGACAGGGGACAGAGACCCAGTACTTC. The chain employs TRBV5-1 and TRBJ2-5; 9 bases are a match to TRBD1. V lost 4 bases to trimming and J lost 4 bases; unmatched junction nucleotides: 8. This CDR3 spans 15 amino acids. From germline, CDR1 is SGHRS and CDR2 YFSETQ.

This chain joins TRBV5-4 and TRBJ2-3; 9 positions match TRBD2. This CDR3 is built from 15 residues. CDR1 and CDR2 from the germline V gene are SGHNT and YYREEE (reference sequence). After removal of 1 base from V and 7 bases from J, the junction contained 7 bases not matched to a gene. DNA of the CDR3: TGTGCCAGCAGCTTGTGGCTAGCGGGATCCAATACGCAGTATTTT. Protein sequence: CASSLWLAGSNTQYF.

Here the CDR3 reads CSVASGQETQYF. The CDR3 DNA reads TGCAGCGTTGCCTCGGGGCAAGAGACCCAGTACTTC. The chain has TRBV29-1 and TRBJ2-5; D is possibly TRBD2 (5 bases). CDR3 size: 12 residues. Trimming removed 4 bases from V and 2 bases from J, with 8 bases in between. Germline V gene sequence: CDR1 SQVTM, CDR2 ANQGSEA.

The CDR3 protein is CASSLSWGTFNEQFF. The CDR3 bases are TGTGCCAGCAGTTTATCGTGGGGCACATTCAATGAGCAGTTCTTC. V gene TRBV27 combines with J gene TRBJ2-1, with D perhaps matching TRBD1 (5 bases). The V gene lost 0 bases and the J gene lost 6 bases, with 12 bases spanning the gap. Germline V lookup: CDR1 MNHEY, CDR2 SMNVEV (reference sequence). There are 15 residues in the CDR3.

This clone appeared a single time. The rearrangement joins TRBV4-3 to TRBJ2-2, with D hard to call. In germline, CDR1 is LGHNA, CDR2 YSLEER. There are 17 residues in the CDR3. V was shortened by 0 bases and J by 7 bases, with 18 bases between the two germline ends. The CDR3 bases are TGCGCCAGCAGCCAAGAGAATGTAGCCAGTGCCGGCGGGGAGCTGTTTTTT. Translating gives CASSQENVASAGGELFF.

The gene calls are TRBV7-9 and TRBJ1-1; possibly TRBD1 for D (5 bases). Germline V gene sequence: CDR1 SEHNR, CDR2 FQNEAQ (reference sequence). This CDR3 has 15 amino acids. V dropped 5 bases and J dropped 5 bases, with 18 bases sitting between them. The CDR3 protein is CASSPGDDPDTEAFF. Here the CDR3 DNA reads TGTGCCAGCAGCCCGGGGGACGACCCAGATACTGAAGCTTTCTTT.

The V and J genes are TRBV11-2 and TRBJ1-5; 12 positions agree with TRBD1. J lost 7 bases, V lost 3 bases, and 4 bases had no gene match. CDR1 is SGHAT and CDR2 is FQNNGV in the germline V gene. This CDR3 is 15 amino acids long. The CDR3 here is CASSLGTGGRQPQHF. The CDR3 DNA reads TGTGCCAGCAGCTTGGGGACAGGGGGCAGGCAGCCCCAGCATTTT.

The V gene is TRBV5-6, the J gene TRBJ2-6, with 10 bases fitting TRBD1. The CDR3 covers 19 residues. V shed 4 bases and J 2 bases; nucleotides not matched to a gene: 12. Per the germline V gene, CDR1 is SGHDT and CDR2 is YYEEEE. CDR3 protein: CASSQTYRQGAAGANVLTF. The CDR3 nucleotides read TGTGCCAGCAGCCAAACTTACCGACAGGGGGCGGCTGGGGCCAACGTCCTGACTTTC.

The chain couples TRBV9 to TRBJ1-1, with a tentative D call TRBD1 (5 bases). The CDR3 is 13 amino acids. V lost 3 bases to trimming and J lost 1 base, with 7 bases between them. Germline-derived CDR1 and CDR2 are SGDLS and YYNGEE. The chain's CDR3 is CASSAGRNTEAFF. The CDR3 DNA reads TGTGCCAGCAGCGCAGGGCGGAACACTGAAGCTTTCTTT.

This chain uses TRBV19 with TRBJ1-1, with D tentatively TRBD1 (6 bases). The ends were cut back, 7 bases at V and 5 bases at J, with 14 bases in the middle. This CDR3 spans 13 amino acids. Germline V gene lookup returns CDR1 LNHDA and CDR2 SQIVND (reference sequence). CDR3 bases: TGTGCCAGTACCCTACAGGGTCTGACTGAAGCTTTCTTT. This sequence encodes CASTLQGLTEAFF. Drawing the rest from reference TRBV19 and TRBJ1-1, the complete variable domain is DGGITQSPKYLFRKEGQNVTLSCEQNLNHDAMYWYRQDPGQGLRLIYYSQIVNDFQKGDIAEGYSVSREKKESFPLTVTSAQKNPTAFYLCASTLQGLTEAFFGQGTRLTVV.

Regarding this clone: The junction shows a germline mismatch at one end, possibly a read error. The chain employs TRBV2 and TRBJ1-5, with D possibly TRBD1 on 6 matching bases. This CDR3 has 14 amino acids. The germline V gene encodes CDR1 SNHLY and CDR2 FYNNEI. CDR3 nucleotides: TGTGCCAGCAGGACCGCCTGGGTAAGACAGGACTTGCGTTTT. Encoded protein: CASRTAWVRQDLRF.

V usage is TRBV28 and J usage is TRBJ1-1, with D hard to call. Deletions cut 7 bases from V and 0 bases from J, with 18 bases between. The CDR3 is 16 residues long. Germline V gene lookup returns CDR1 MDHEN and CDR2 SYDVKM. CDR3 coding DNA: TGTGCCAGCACCCCTACCTCACCGGGTCTGAACACTGAAGCTTTCTTT. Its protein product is CASTPTSPGLNTEAFF.

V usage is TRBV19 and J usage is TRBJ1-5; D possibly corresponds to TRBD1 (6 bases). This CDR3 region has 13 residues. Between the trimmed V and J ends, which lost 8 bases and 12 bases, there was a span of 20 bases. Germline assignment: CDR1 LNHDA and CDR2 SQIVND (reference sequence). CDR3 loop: CASEDSFTWVQHF. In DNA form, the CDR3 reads TGTGCCAGTGAGGACAGCTTTACGTGGGTCCAGCATTTT. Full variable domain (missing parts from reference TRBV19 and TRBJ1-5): DGGITQSPKYLFRKEGQNVTLSCEQNLNHDAMYWYRQDPGQGLRLIYYSQIVNDFQKGDIAEGYSVSREKKESFPLTVTSAQKNPTAFYLCASEDSFTWVQHFGDGTRLSIL.

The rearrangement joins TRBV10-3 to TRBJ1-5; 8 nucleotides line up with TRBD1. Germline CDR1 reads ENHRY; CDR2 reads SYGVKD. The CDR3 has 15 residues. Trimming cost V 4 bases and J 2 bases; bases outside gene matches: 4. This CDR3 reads CAISGGQVGNQPQHF. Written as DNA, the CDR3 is TGTGCCATCAGTGGGGGACAGGTCGGCAATCAGCCCCAGCATTTT.

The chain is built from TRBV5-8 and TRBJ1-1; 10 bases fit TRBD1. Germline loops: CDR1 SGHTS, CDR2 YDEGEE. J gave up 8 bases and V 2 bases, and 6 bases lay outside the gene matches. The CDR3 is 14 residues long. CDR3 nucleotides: TGTGCCAGCAGCTTCCGGGACAGGGGATCCGAAGCTTTCTTT. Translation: CASSFRDRGSEAFF.

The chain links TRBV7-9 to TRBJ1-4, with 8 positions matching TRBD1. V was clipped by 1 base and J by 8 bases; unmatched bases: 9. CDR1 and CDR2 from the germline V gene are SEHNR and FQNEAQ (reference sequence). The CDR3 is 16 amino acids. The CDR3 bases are TGTGCCAGCAGCTTAGGGGTGGACAGGGTACAGGAAAAACTGTTTTTT. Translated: CASSLGVDRVQEKLFF.

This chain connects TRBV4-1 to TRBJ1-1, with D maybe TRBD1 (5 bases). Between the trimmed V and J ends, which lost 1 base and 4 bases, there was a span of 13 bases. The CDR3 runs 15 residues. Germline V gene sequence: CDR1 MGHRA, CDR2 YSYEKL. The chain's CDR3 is CASSQGQGALTEAFF. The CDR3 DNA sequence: TGCGCCAGCAGCCAAGGTCAGGGTGCCCTCACTGAAGCTTTCTTT.

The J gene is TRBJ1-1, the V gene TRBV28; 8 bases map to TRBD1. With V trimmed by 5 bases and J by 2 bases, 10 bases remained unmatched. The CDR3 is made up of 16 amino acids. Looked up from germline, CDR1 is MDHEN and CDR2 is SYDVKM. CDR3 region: CASSKPLDRANTEAFF. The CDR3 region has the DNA TGTGCCAGCAGTAAACCTTTGGACAGGGCCAACACTGAAGCTTTCTTT.

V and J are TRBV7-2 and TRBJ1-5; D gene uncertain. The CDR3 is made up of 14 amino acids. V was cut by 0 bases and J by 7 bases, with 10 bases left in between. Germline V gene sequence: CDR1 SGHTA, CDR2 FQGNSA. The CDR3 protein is CASSLAPAPQPQHF. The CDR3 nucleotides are TGTGCCAGCAGCTTAGCCCCAGCGCCCCAGCCCCAGCATTTT.

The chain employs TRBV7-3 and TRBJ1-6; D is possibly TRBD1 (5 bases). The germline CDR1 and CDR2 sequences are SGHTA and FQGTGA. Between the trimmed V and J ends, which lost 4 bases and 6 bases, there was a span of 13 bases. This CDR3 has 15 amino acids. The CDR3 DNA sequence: TGTGCCAGCAGCTGGGGCGGACACTCTAATTCACCCCTCCACTTT. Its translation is CASSWGGHSNSPLHF.

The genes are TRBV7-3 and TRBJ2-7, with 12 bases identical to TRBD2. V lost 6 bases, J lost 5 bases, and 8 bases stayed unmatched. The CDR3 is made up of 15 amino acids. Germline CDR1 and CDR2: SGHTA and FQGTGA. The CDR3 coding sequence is TGTGCCAGCAGTCTTGGACTAGCGGGATTGGACGAGCAGTACTTC. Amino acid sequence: CASSLGLAGLDEQYF.

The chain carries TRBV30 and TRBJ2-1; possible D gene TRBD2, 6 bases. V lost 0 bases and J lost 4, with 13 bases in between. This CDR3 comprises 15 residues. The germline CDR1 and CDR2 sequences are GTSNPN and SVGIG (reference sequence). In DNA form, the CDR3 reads TGTGCCTGGAGTGTATTTAGCGGTAGTTACAATGAGCAGTTCTTC. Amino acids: CAWSVFSGSYNEQFF.